These 7 T cell receptor beta chains share one sample of origin, sequenced in a study of shared clonotypes between healthy human individuals. Profiling relied on immunoSEQ multiplex PCR, and the TCRdb table lists in-frame clones only, not all of them. This table holds millions of clones, about 95% found once. Naive CD8 cells lacked CD45RO, underwent positive selection for CCR7 and left out terminally differentiated effector memory CD45RA+ cells. The sequenced sample consisted of naive CD8+ T cells sorted from blood. The receptors were sampled from a man aged 18 to 30 in good health.

The chain carries TRBV7-8 and TRBJ2-1; no definite D call. CDR1 SGHVS and CDR2 FQNEAQ come from the germline V gene. V was trimmed by 7 bases and J by 9 bases, leaving 19 bases between them. This CDR3 is built from 14 residues. This CDR3 reads CASNVGYGYFEQFF. In DNA form, the CDR3 reads TGTGCCAGCAACGTGGGGTACGGATATTTTGAGCAGTTCTTC.

This clone has a single count. This same CDR3 is encoded by further DNA sequences in the sample. This chain links TRBV27 with TRBJ1-1; 8 bases agree with TRBD1. After removal of 3 bases from V and 4 bases from J, the junction contained 4 bases not matched to a gene. This CDR3 has 14 residues. In germline, CDR1 is MNHEY, CDR2 SMNVEV (reference sequence). DNA for the CDR3: TGTGCCAGCAGTTTTACAGGGGGGGCCACTGAAGCTTTCTTT. Translated, it gives CASSFTGGATEAFF.

The chain combines TRBV7-8 with TRBJ2-5, with 9 bases matching TRBD1. Germline loops: CDR1 SGHVS, CDR2 FQNEAQ. CDR3 length equals 16 residues. V lost 5 bases to trimming and J lost 0 bases; unmatched junction nucleotides: 7. The CDR3 is CASSPRDRDYQETQYF. For the CDR3, the DNA is TGTGCCAGCAGCCCCCGGGACAGGGACTACCAAGAGACCCAGTACTTC.

V and J are TRBV5-1 and TRBJ2-7, with 9 bases aligning to TRBD1. Unmatched junction bases numbered 6, after V lost 3 bases and J lost 5 bases. This CDR3 is 14 amino acids long. Germline V lookup: CDR1 SGHRS, CDR2 YFSETQ. This CDR3 is CASSWGQGVDEQYF. CDR3 coding DNA: TGCGCCAGCAGCTGGGGACAGGGTGTCGACGAGCAGTACTTC.

To note about this clone: Other DNA sequences in this sample translate to the same CDR3. The rearrangement links TRBV7-9 to TRBJ1-2, with D unclear. V lost 1 base to trimming and J lost 3 bases, with 6 bases between them. The V gene's germline CDR1 is SEHNR and CDR2 FQNEAQ (reference sequence). This CDR3 has 13 residues. This CDR3 reads CASSLGADYGYTF. As DNA, the CDR3 is TGTGCCAGCAGCTTAGGGGCAGACTATGGCTACACCTTC. Supplemented by reference TRBV7-9 and TRBJ1-2, the full variable domain reads DTGVSQNPRHKITKRGQNVTFRCDPISEHNRLYWYRQTLGQGPEFLTYFQNEAQLEKSRLLSDRFSAERPKGSFSTLEIQRTEQGDSAMYLCASSLGADYGYTFGSGTRLTVV.

Here the CDR3 reads CASSWGQGNTGELFF. CDR3 in DNA: TGTGCCAGCAGTTGGGGACAGGGAAACACCGGGGAGCTGTTTTTT. V gene TRBV6-6 combines with J gene TRBJ2-2; TRBD1 agrees at 9 bases. Germline V CDR1 and CDR2: MNHNY, SVGAGI (reference sequence). V shed 4 bases, J shed 2 bases, and the junction held 2 bases outside the gene matches. The CDR3 has 15 amino acids.

The gene calls are TRBV5-6 and TRBJ1-1; no clear D. V was cut by 0 bases and J by 8 bases, with 14 bases left in between. The CDR3 length is 14 residues. Germline values: CDR1 SGHDT, CDR2 YYEEEE. CDR3 in DNA: TGTGCCAGCAGCTTGGACGGGTTTGAGGGAGAAGCTTTCTTT. Amino acids: CASSLDGFEGEAFF.